Included here is one T cell receptor beta chain sequence, with context. The target antigen is unknown. A quantity of about 0.5 to 1 ug RNA underwent reverse transcription using random hexamers. Amplification of TCR beta CDR3 used immunoSEQ multiplex PCR across 54 Vbeta and 13 Jbeta. One entry per CDR3 protein results from TCRdb running MiXCR on the immunoSEQ multiplex PCR reads. The sample carries about 47,000 distinct CDR3 sequences, roughly 92% recorded once. This sample stems from a study of CD8 T cells in Susac syndrome. Findings of the study overall: Regarding the TCR sequencing and HLA analysis, the study admitted that a relatively small number of individuals were involved.

TCR beta from blood CD8+ and CD4+ T cells was sequenced. TEMRA cells were enriched by FACS, while CD8+ and CD4+ T cells were obtained through a negative isolation that was performed magnetically. The sequence derives from a human donor in good health. Sequenced: CD8+ T cells from PBMCs.

CDR3 loop: CASRSGGGSGNTIYF. In DNA form, the CDR3 reads TGTGCCAGTAGATCCGGAGGGGGCTCTGGAAACACCATATATTTT. The gene calls are TRBV19 and TRBJ1-3; perhaps TRBD1 as D (6 bases). There are 15 residues in the CDR3. Germline CDR1 is LNHDA and CDR2 is SQIVND (reference sequence). V lost 6 bases and J lost 0, with 12 bases in between. Full variable domain (remainder filled in from reference TRBV19 and TRBJ1-3): DGGITQSPKYLFRKEGQNVTLSCEQNLNHDAMYWYRQDPGQGLRLIYYSQIVNDFQKGDIAEGYSVSREKKESFPLTVTSAQKNPTAFYLCASRSGGGSGNTIYFGEGSWLTVV.